The 29 T cell receptor beta chains below come from one sample, sequenced in a study of T-cell reconstitution after alpha-beta-depleted transplantation in children. A TCRbeta library incorporating unique molecular identifiers was prepared. A single record per CDR3 protein comes from TCRdb applying MiXCR to the PCR reads. The sample has approximately 630,000 distinct CDR3 sequences, roughly 14% seen once; the top ten hold roughly 0.84%. Sample: PBMCs, taken before TCRalphabeta/CD19-depleted stem cell transplant. The receptors here all came from a girl between 2 and 10 years old with congenital amegakaryocytic thrombocytopenia, due to receive a stem cell transplant.

This clonotype was picked up many times. The chain uses TRBV5-1 and TRBJ2-5; TRBD2 matches at 13 bases. V lost 4 bases, J lost 4 bases, and 10 bases stayed unmatched. From germline, CDR1 is SGHRS and CDR2 YFSETQ. CDR3 size: 17 residues. CDR3 amino acids: CASSQNVGLAGAETQYF. CDR3 coding DNA: TGCGCCAGCAGCCAAAATGTAGGACTAGCGGGAGCAGAGACCCAGTACTTC.

This clonotype was found a few times. The V and J genes are TRBV20-1 and TRBJ1-2; TRBD1 is a possible D gene (5 bases). This CDR3 region has 20 residues. The germline gives CDR1 DFQATT, CDR2 SNEGSKA (reference sequence). Trimming cost V 3 bases and J 0 bases, with 29 bases left between them. CDR3 sequence reads: CSARGHLGTAGTSSNYGYTF. The CDR3 DNA follows: TGCAGTGCTAGGGGCCATCTCGGGACGGCCGGAACCTCGTCTAACTATGGCTACACCTTC.

This clonotype was counted a few times. The chain uses TRBV7-2 and TRBJ2-7, with TRBD2 matching 11 bases. The junction had 8 bases not matched to a gene; V was cut back by 5 bases and J by 2 bases. The CDR3 extends over 16 amino acids. CDR1 and CDR2 (germline): SGHTA, FQGNSA. The CDR3 coding sequence is TGTGCCAGCAGCGCCAGACTAGCGGGACTTACCTACGAGCAGTACTTC. This encodes CASSARLAGLTYEQYF.

V is TRBV14 and J is TRBJ2-3; no definite D call. Between the trimmed V and J ends, which lost 0 bases and 2 bases, there was a span of 6 bases. Germline V gene sequence: CDR1 SGHDN, CDR2 FVKESK. This CDR3 has 14 residues. This CDR3 is CASSQEIPTDTQYF. CDR3 nucleotide sequence: TGTGCCAGCAGCCAAGAGATACCCACAGATACGCAGTATTTT. The whole variable domain, filled in from reference TRBV14 and TRBJ2-3, reads EAGVTQFPSHSVIEKGQTVTLRCDPISGHDNLYWYRRVMGKEIKFLLHFVKESKQDESGMPNNRFLAERTGGTYSTLKVQPAELEDSGVYFCASSQEIPTDTQYFGPGTRLTVL.

This chain joins TRBV3-1 and TRBJ2-3; 7 nucleotides match TRBD2. V was pared by 1 base and J by 2 bases, with 6 bases of the junction left unmatched. The CDR3 sequence is 16 residues long. The germline V gene encodes CDR1 LGHDT and CDR2 YNNKEL (reference sequence). The CDR3 DNA sequence: TGTGCCAGCAGCCAAGCGGCGGGAGTGTTCACAGATACGCAGTATTTT. Translating it yields CASSQAAGVFTDTQYF.

This clonotype was recorded many times. V usage is TRBV7-2 and J usage is TRBJ2-5; 7 bases map to TRBD1. Trimming at V came to 7 bases and at J to 2 bases, leaving 4 bases not matched to a gene. Germline V gene data show CDR1 as SGHTA and CDR2 as FQGNSA. This CDR3 is built from 13 residues. CDR3 bases: TGTGCCAGCACCTGGGACAGTCAAGAGACCCAGTACTTC. Translating gives CASTWDSQETQYF.

This clonotype has a count of ten or more. The chain recombines TRBV5-5 with TRBJ2-1, with a tentative D call TRBD2 (6 bases). The CDR3 length is 16 residues. Trimming shortened V by 5 bases and J by 6 bases, and 21 bases separated the two germline ends. Germline V gene sequence: CDR1 SGHKS, CDR2 YYEKEE (reference sequence). Here the CDR3 DNA reads TGTGCCAGCAGTCTGGGTCCGGGACTGGAGGTCAATGAGCAGTTCTTC. Its translation is CASSLGPGLEVNEQFF. The variable domain in full, completed from reference TRBV5-5 and TRBJ2-1, reads DAGVTQSPTHLIKTRGQQVTLRCSPISGHKSVSWYQQVLGQGPQFIFQYYEKEERGRGNFPDRFSARQFPNYSSELNVNALLLGDSALYLCASSLGPGLEVNEQFFGPGTRLTVL.

This clonotype has at least ten counts. The J gene is TRBJ1-2, the V gene TRBV5-1, with a tentative D call TRBD1 (5 bases). The CDR3 has 15 amino acids. Deletions cut 0 bases from V and 14 bases from J, with 23 bases between. Germline-derived CDR1 and CDR2 are SGHRS and YFSETQ. The CDR3 sequence: CASSLALGLINPKTF. CDR3 DNA: TGCGCCAGCAGCTTGGCCTTGGGGCTCATCAACCCTAAGACCTTC.

In its sample, this clonotype was seen many times. The chain couples TRBV10-2 to TRBJ2-7; 11 bases line up with TRBD2. The germline gives CDR1 WSHSY, CDR2 SAAADI. This CDR3 has 16 amino acids. The V gene end was trimmed by 3 bases and the J gene end by 3 bases; junction bases not matched to a gene: 7. The CDR3 nucleotides read TGCGCCAGCAGTGAAACTACTAGCGGGAGTGGCTACGAGCAGTACTTC. Translated: CASSETTSGSGYEQYF.

This clonotype was recorded many times. The gene calls are TRBV12-3 or TRBV12-4 and TRBJ2-2; D ambiguous. V dropped 0 bases and J dropped 9 bases, with 11 bases sitting between them. The CDR3 length is 14 residues. As DNA, the CDR3 is TGTGCCAGCAGTTTAGCTTCCGGCGGCCGGGAGCTGTTTTTT. Translated, it gives CASSLASGGRELFF.

Points on this clonotype: A read error may explain this, as a much larger clone is one base away. This sequence joins TRBV12-3 or TRBV12-4 and TRBJ2-7; the match to TRBD1 covers 7 bases. V dropped 6 bases and J dropped 6; count of bases not matched to a gene: 11. The CDR3 covers 14 residues. CDR3 protein: CASSIPGQLFEQYF. The CDR3 region has the DNA TGTGCCAGCAGCATCCCGGGACAGCTCTTCGAGCAGTACTTC.

Ten or more counts support this clonotype. The rearrangement uses TRBV7-2 and TRBJ2-1; tentative D call: TRBD1 (6 bases). Germline V gene sequence: CDR1 SGHTA, CDR2 FQGNSA. CDR3 length: 14 residues. Trimming removed 7 bases at V and 5 bases at J, with 15 bases between. The CDR3 nucleotides are TGTGCCAGCAAGCCCTATGAGGGGGACAATGAGCAGTTCTTC. It specifies CASKPYEGDNEQFF.

The chain carries TRBV12-3 or TRBV12-4 and TRBJ2-7; D gene uncertain. The CDR3 extends over 18 amino acids. Trimming took off 5 bases at V and 7 bases at J, with 30 bases between the two ends. The CDR3, as DNA: TGTGCCAGCAGTCTTTTGCCCCCAAACGGGTTCTCGCCCGGGGAGCAGTACTTC. It specifies CASSLLPPNGFSPGEQYF.

This clonotype was recorded many times. The chain is built from TRBV7-3 and TRBJ1-2, with D unclear. The CDR3 is 13 residues long. V was cut by 7 bases and J by 1 base, with 10 bases left in between. Germline V lookup: CDR1 SGHTA, CDR2 FQGTGA. In nucleotides, the CDR3 is TGTGCCAGCACCCCGGGTGGTAACTATGGCTACACCTTC. Amino acids: CASTPGGNYGYTF.

The rearrangement links TRBV30 to TRBJ2-1, with D possibly TRBD2 on 6 matching bases. The CDR3 sequence is 12 residues long. Deletions cut 4 bases from V and 4 bases from J, with 8 bases between. Germline-derived CDR1 and CDR2 are GTSNPN and SVGIG (reference sequence). The CDR3 region has the DNA TGTGCCTGGACTAGCGATTACAATGAGCAGTTCTTC. Protein product: CAWTSDYNEQFF.

Many counts were recorded for this clonotype. The chain links TRBV20-1 to TRBJ1-2; 8 nucleotides line up with TRBD1. Germline loops: CDR1 DFQATT, CDR2 SNEGSKA (reference sequence). This CDR3 is 15 amino acids long. With V trimmed by 0 bases and J by 7 bases, 10 bases remained unmatched. The CDR3 nucleotides are TGCAGTGCTAGAGACTACGGACAGGGAGAAGGTGGCTACACCTTC. Its protein is CSARDYGQGEGGYTF.

As to this clonotype: At one end the junction does not follow the germline gene, possibly because of a read error. The chain couples TRBV30 to TRBJ2-3, with D maybe TRBD2 (5 bases). CDR3 length equals 15 residues. Germline V lookup: CDR1 GTSNPN, CDR2 SVGIG (reference sequence). In DNA form, the CDR3 reads TGTGCCTGGAGTGTTGGCTCCGGGGTGGCAGATACGCGGTATTTT. Residues: CAWSVGSGVADTRYF.

The chain links TRBV9 to TRBJ2-3; possibly TRBD1 for D (5 bases). Germline CDR1 SGDLS, CDR2 YYNGEE. CDR3 length: 16 amino acids. Trimming shortened V by 0 bases and J by 0 bases, and 11 bases separated the two germline ends. The CDR3 is CASSVAHQGSTDTQYF. The DNA for the CDR3 is TGTGCCAGCAGCGTAGCTCACCAGGGTAGCACAGATACGCAGTATTTT.

This clonotype was counted at least ten times. The rearrangement links TRBV7-9 to TRBJ1-1; D might be TRBD1 (5 bases). This CDR3 has 14 residues. Germline V lookup: CDR1 SEHNR, CDR2 FQNEAQ (reference sequence). V dropped 6 bases and J dropped 0 bases, with 11 bases sitting between them. CDR3 in amino acids: CASRYAGMNTEAFF. The CDR3 DNA sequence: TGTGCCAGCAGGTACGCAGGGATGAACACTGAAGCTTTCTTT. The whole variable domain, filled in from reference TRBV7-9 and TRBJ1-1, reads DTGVSQNPRHKITKRGQNVTFRCDPISEHNRLYWYRQTLGQGPEFLTYFQNEAQLEKSRLLSDRFSAERPKGSFSTLEIQRTEQGDSAMYLCASRYAGMNTEAFFGQGTRLTVV.

This clonotype was counted ten times or more. The J gene is TRBJ1-1, the V gene TRBV29-1; tentative D call: TRBD1 (5 bases). CDR3 length: 11 residues. CDR1 is SQVTM, CDR2 ANQGSEA, per germline. V was shortened by 5 bases and J by 5 bases, with 9 bases between the two germline ends. The CDR3 nucleotides are TGCAGCGTTATCAGGGCGACTGAAGCTTTCTTT. As protein: CSVIRATEAFF. Looking up the rest from reference TRBV29-1 and TRBJ1-1 gives the full variable domain: SAVISQKPSRDICQRGTSLTIQCQVDSQVTMMFWYRQQPGQSLTLIATANQGSEATYESGFVIDKFPISRPNLTFSTLTVSNMSPEDSSIYLCSVIRATEAFFGQGTRLTVV.

In this sample, this clonotype turned up many times. This chain links TRBV7-9 with TRBJ1-5; D ambiguous. Germline CDR1 is SEHNR and CDR2 is FQNEAQ (reference sequence). CDR3 length: 14 amino acids. V was pared by 1 base and J by 4 bases, with 8 bases between. The CDR3 protein is CASSLESGNQPQHF. CDR3 bases: TGTGCCAGCAGCTTAGAATCCGGAAATCAGCCCCAGCATTTT.

This clonotype was observed many times. The V and J genes are TRBV7-9 and TRBJ1-2; D remains ambiguous. Trimming left V 5 bases short and J 2 bases short, with 21 bases between. The CDR3 is made up of 17 amino acids. Germline V gene sequence: CDR1 SEHNR, CDR2 FQNEAQ (reference sequence). CDR3 nucleotide sequence: TGTGCCAGCAGCCCATCTCTGCAGAACTCCCTAAACTATGGCTACACCTTC. Translated, it gives CASSPSLQNSLNYGYTF.

This clonotype was counted at least ten times. The chain uses TRBV20-1 and TRBJ1-1; no reliable D call. Trimming took 1 base from V and 8 from J, leaving 14 bases between them. The CDR3 extends over 13 amino acids. The germline CDR1 and CDR2 sequences are DFQATT and SNEGSKA (reference sequence). The CDR3 region has the DNA TGCAGTGCTAGAGTTAGTTGGGAAGGCGAAGCTTTCTTT. Translating gives CSARVSWEGEAFF.

This clonotype came up many times. The rearrangement links TRBV7-3 to TRBJ1-1; unclear D gene. This CDR3 region has 13 residues. CDR1 SGHTA and CDR2 FQGTGA come from the germline V gene. The V end was cut by 2 bases, the J end by 11 bases, with 15 bases between. CDR3 DNA sequence: TGTGCCAGCAGCTTATCATCGGCCACTGTGGCTTTCTTT. Protein product: CASSLSSATVAFF.

This clonotype was counted many times. This rearrangement joins TRBV20-1 to TRBJ2-7, with 9 bases identical to TRBD1. The CDR3 length is 15 residues. The V segment lost 5 bases and the J segment 5 bases; nucleotides outside the gene matches: 13. The germline V gene encodes CDR1 DFQATT and CDR2 SNEGSKA (reference sequence). The CDR3 loop reads CSAPLSGTGKNEQYF. CDR3 nucleotide sequence: TGCAGTGCTCCGCTGTCCGGGACAGGGAAGAACGAGCAGTACTTC.

The table lists this clonotype with many counts. The chain is built from TRBV5-1 and TRBJ2-5; D is possibly TRBD1 (5 bases). The CDR3 has 14 residues. The V gene lost 1 base and the J gene lost 3 bases, with 10 bases spanning the gap. CDR1 is SGHRS, CDR2 YFSETQ, per germline. DNA of the CDR3: TGCGCCAGCAGCTTGACAGGCCGCGAAGAGACCCAGTACTTC. Residues: CASSLTGREETQYF.

This clonotype appeared many times. The chain recombines TRBV7-6 with TRBJ2-3; 7 bases are shared with TRBD1. Germline loops: CDR1 SGHVS, CDR2 FNYEAQ. This CDR3 spans 17 amino acids. V dropped 0 bases and J dropped 0; count of bases not matched to a gene: 6. Here the CDR3 DNA reads TGTGCCAGCAGCTTAGCCAATACAGGGGCGAGCACAGATACGCAGTATTTT. Its translation: CASSLANTGASTDTQYF.

At least ten counts were recorded for this clonotype. The V call is TRBV20-1, the J call TRBJ1-2, with 7 positions matching TRBD1. This CDR3 has 14 amino acids. The V gene's germline CDR1 is DFQATT and CDR2 SNEGSKA (reference sequence). V was pared by 5 bases and J by 0 bases, with 6 bases of the junction left unmatched. The CDR3 spells CSAGGQETNYGYTF. In DNA, the CDR3 is TGCAGTGCTGGAGGACAGGAGACTAACTATGGCTACACCTTC.

This clonotype has only a few counts. The chain recombines TRBV5-1 with TRBJ1-2, with a weak D call TRBD1 (5 bases). V lost 0 bases and J 6 bases, leaving 9 bases between the germline ends. This CDR3 is 13 amino acids long. From germline, CDR1 is SGHRS and CDR2 YFSETQ. CDR3 residues: CASSLGQTHGYTF. CDR3 nucleotide sequence: TGCGCCAGCAGCTTGGGACAGACACATGGCTACACCTTC.